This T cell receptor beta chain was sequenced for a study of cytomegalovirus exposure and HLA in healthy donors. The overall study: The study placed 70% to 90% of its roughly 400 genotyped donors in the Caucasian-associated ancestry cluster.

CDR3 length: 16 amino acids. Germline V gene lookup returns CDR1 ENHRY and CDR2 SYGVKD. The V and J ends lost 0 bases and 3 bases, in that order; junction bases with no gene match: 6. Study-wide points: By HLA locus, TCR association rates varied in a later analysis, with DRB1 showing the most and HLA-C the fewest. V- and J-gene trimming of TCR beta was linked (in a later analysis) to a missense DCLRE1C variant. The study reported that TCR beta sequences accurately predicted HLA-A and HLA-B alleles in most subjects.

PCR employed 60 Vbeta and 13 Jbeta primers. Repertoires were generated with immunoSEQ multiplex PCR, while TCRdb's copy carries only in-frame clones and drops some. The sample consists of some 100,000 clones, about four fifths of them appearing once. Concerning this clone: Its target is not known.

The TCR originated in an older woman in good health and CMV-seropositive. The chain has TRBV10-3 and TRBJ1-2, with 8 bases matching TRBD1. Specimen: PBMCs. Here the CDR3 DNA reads TGTGCCATCAGTGAGTCTTACAGGGGGGGAGACTATGGCTACACCTTC. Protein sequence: CAISESYRGGDYGYTF.